The rows below give T cell receptor beta chains drawn from one sample of a study of shared clonotypes between healthy human individuals. This table comes from immunoSEQ multiplex PCR, and its TCRdb copy is limited to in-frame clones, with some not included. The data show hundreds of thousands of clones, with around 72% seen just once and approximately 1.8% held by the top ten. The specimen sequenced was memory CD4+ T cells sorted from blood. These receptors all come from a woman aged 25 to 39 in good health. Each CDR3 is given with its conserved first and last residue. The order of the fields is clone size, V gene, D gene, J gene, CDR3 DNA, CDR3 protein. A D gene is named only where the DNA matches it firmly. Only some rows state a clone size, as once, few, many or a class for expanded clones.

few	TRBV2	NA	TRBJ2-7	TGTGCCAGCCAATCGGGAGCTTGGGGAGGAGAGCAGTACTTC	CASQSGAWGGEQYF
NA	TRBV19	NA	TRBJ2-5	TGTGCCAGTAGTACCGAGTCTGGGCTAGTGAGGTTAGAGACCCAGTACTTC	CASSTESGLVRLETQYF
few	TRBV5-3	NA	TRBJ2-7	TGTGCCAGAAGCTCGGCCGGGACTCTCTACGAGCAGTACTTC	CARSSAGTLYEQYF
NA	TRBV7-9	NA	TRBJ2-2	TGTGCCAGCATCCAATGGGAGTGGAGGGGTCCCGGGGAGCTGTTTTTT	CASIQWEWRGPGELFF
NA	TRBV27	NA	TRBJ2-7	TGTGCCAGCAGTTTAAGGACGATGGGCTACGAGCAGTACTTC	CASSLRTMGYEQYF
NA	TRBV9	NA	TRBJ2-1	TGTGCCAGCAGCGTAGGGGCGGGGACCTACAATGAGCAGTTCTTC	CASSVGAGTYNEQFF
NA	TRBV6-1	NA	TRBJ2-5	TGTGCCAGCAGTGAAGCGAGGGCCAGAAAGACCCAGTACTTC	CASSEARARKTQYF
few	TRBV29-1	NA	TRBJ1-4	TGCAGCGTTGTGACGGGTGAAAAACTGTTTTTT	CSVVTGEKLFF
NA	TRBV19	TRBD1	TRBJ1-2	TGTGCCAGTAGTACCCCGACAGGGAGTTACTATGGCTACACCTTC	CASSTPTGSYYGYTF
NA	TRBV5-4	TRBD1	TRBJ2-7	TGTGCCAGCAGCCAGACAGGGGGCGGGACCTACGAGCAGTACTTC	CASSQTGGGTYEQYF
once	TRBV18	NA	TRBJ2-2	TGTGCCAGCTCACTCGTGGAACCCCAGACCGGGGAGCTGTTTTTT	CASSLVEPQTGELFF
NA	TRBV7-9	TRBD2	TRBJ2-3	TGTGCCAGCAGCCCGACCGTGCGGGAGTCAGATACGCAGTATTTT	CASSPTVRESDTQYF
NA	TRBV27	NA	TRBJ2-2	TGTGCCAGCAGTTTACACCACCCGGGGAACACCGGGGAGCTGTTTTTT	CASSLHHPGNTGELFF
NA	TRBV2	NA	TRBJ2-5	TGTGCCAGCAGTGGGCCCTTGGCGGTCCAAGAGACCCAGTACTTC	CASSGPLAVQETQYF
NA	TRBV6-1	TRBD1	TRBJ1-5	TGTGCCAGCAGTGGCGACAGGGCTATGAATCAGCCCCAGCATTTT	CASSGDRAMNQPQHF
few	TRBV9	TRBD2	TRBJ2-1	TGTGCCAGCAGCGTAGTAGGAGCGGGAGCCTCCTACAATGAGCAGTTCTTC	CASSVVGAGASYNEQFF